The 32 T cell receptor beta chains below all came from one sample that was sequenced in a study of cytomegalovirus exposure and HLA in healthy donors. The PCR used 60 Vbeta and 13 Jbeta primers. The repertoire was sequenced with immunoSEQ multiplex PCR; TCRdb's copy has only in-frame clones and lacks some. The sample has 110,000 or so clones, under 80% seen once. Sequencing was carried out using PBMCs. The receptors shown here come from a woman aged 50 to 60 in good health and CMV-seropositive.

The V and J genes are TRBV7-2 and TRBJ2-1; no firm D call. Between the trimmed V and J ends, which lost 1 base and 8 bases, there was a span of 9 bases. Germline assignment: CDR1 SGHTA and CDR2 FQGNSA. The CDR3 is 13 amino acids. CDR3 in DNA: TGTGCCAGCAGCTTAGTAACGGGTGATGAGCAGTTCTTC. Amino acids: CASSLVTGDEQFF.

The chain is built from TRBV29-1 and TRBJ2-1; the D is unclear. Germline-derived CDR1 and CDR2 are SQVTM and ANQGSEA. V lost 4 bases and J 1 base, leaving 2 bases between the germline ends. This CDR3 is 11 amino acids long. As DNA, the CDR3 is TGCAGCGTTGCATCCTACAATGAGCAGTTCTTC. Translated, it gives CSVASYNEQFF.

The rearrangement joins TRBV4-1 to TRBJ2-7; possible D gene TRBD1, 6 bases. The V and J ends lost 4 bases and 1 base respectively, with 14 bases between them. The germline V gene has CDR1 MGHRA and CDR2 YSYEKL. The CDR3 has 15 residues. CDR3 sequence: CASSLTDSSSYEQYF. The DNA of the CDR3 is TGCGCCAGCAGCCTTACGGACAGCTCTTCCTACGAGCAGTACTTC.

This clone was recorded once. The chain employs TRBV6-6 and TRBJ2-7; 7 bases are shared with TRBD2. CDR3 length: 14 residues. From germline, CDR1 is MNHNY and CDR2 SVGAGI (reference sequence). V gave up 0 bases and J gave up 3 bases; unmatched junction bases: 2. In nucleotides, the CDR3 is TGTGCCAGCAGTTACTCTGCTAGCGGCTACGAGCAGTACTTC. Encoded protein: CASSYSASGYEQYF.

The chain is built from TRBV7-2 and TRBJ1-1, with D hard to call. With 11 bases removed from V and 1 base from J, the gap between germline ends came to 17 bases. CDR1 and CDR2 (germline): SGHTA, FQGNSA. This CDR3 region has 14 residues. CDR3 nucleotides: TGTGCCCTCCTGGCTCTGGGCACGAACACTGAAGCTTTCTTT. Amino acids: CALLALGTNTEAFF. The full variable domain, completed using reference TRBV7-2 and TRBJ1-1, is GAGVSQSPSNKVTEKGKDVELRCDPISGHTALYWYRQSLGQGLEFLIYFQGNSAPDKSGLPSDRFSAERTGGSVSTLTIQRTQQEDSAVYLCALLALGTNTEAFFGQGTRLTVV.

This chain's CDR3 is CASSSHGTGGEAFF. CDR3 nucleotide sequence: TGTGCCAGCAGCTCCCATGGGACAGGTGGTGAAGCTTTCTTT. The J gene is TRBJ1-1, the V gene TRBV21-1; the DNA was not compared with TRBD1, the D call given in the table. TRBV21-1 counts as a pseudogene. The CDR3 is made up of 14 amino acids.

This clone was picked up a small number of times. The rearrangement joins TRBV29-1 to TRBJ1-1; possible D gene TRBD1, 6 bases. The V gene lost 5 bases and the J gene lost 1 base, with 11 bases spanning the gap. CDR3 length: 13 residues. Germline-derived CDR1 and CDR2 are SQVTM and ANQGSEA. This chain's CDR3 is CSVRDIGNTEAFF. In nucleotides, the CDR3 is TGCAGCGTTCGGGACATCGGGAACACTGAAGCTTTCTTT. The whole variable domain, filled in from reference TRBV29-1 and TRBJ1-1, reads SAVISQKPSRDICQRGTSLTIQCQVDSQVTMMFWYRQQPGQSLTLIATANQGSEATYESGFVIDKFPISRPNLTFSTLTVSNMSPEDSSIYLCSVRDIGNTEAFFGQGTRLTVV.

The chain uses TRBV6-5 and TRBJ2-5, with D hard to call. In germline, CDR1 is MNHEY, CDR2 SVGAGI. V lost 3 bases to trimming and J lost 3 bases, with 17 bases between them. This CDR3 has 16 amino acids. The CDR3 protein is CASSYYIGGVKETQYF. CDR3 nucleotides: TGTGCCAGCAGTTATTATATTGGCGGAGTAAAAGAGACCCAGTACTTC.

The chain joins TRBV4-1 to TRBJ2-7, with D maybe TRBD1 (6 bases). V was cut by 0 bases and J by 0 bases, with 18 bases left in between. The germline gives CDR1 MGHRA, CDR2 YSYEKL. CDR3 length: 18 residues. CDR3 nucleotide sequence: TGCGCCAGCAGCCAAGATCCCCTGGGACACTCTACCTCCTACGAGCAGTACTTC. Amino acid sequence: CASSQDPLGHSTSYEQYF.

CDR3 coding DNA: TGTGCCAGCAGTTCGGACAGGGGGCGCACAGATACGCAGTATTTT. This gives the protein CASSSDRGRTDTQYF. This chain uses TRBV25-1 with TRBJ2-3; TRBD1 agrees at 11 bases. Germline V gene lookup returns CDR1 MGHDK and CDR2 SYGVNS. The CDR3 contains 15 residues. Germline trimming cut 5 bases from V and 1 base from J; bases unmatched to any gene: 2. Full variable domain (missing parts from reference TRBV25-1 and TRBJ2-3): EADIYQTPRYLVIGTGKKITLECSQTMGHDKMYWYQQDPGMELHLIHYSYGVNSTEKGDLSSESTVSRIRTEHFPLTLESARPSHTSQYLCASSSDRGRTDTQYFGPGTRLTVL.

This clone was observed a few times. V gene TRBV30 combines with J gene TRBJ1-2, with D possibly being TRBD1 (6 bases). This CDR3 spans 13 amino acids. Germline V gene lookup returns CDR1 GTSNPN and CDR2 SVGIG (reference sequence). V was pared by 5 bases and J by 2 bases, with 12 bases between. The CDR3 reads CAWSFRGNYGYTF. The CDR3 bases are TGTGCCTGGTCCTTTAGGGGGAACTATGGCTACACCTTC.

The chain is built from TRBV7-9 and TRBJ1-1; D is uncertain. Trimming removed 1 base at V and 0 bases at J, with 6 bases between. The CDR3 spans 14 residues. Germline CDR1 is SEHNR and CDR2 is FQNEAQ (reference sequence). The CDR3 DNA sequence: TGTGCCAGCAGCTTAGGTCATCTGAACACTGAAGCTTTCTTT. Its protein is CASSLGHLNTEAFF.

CDR3 amino acids: CASSTSRTFEKLFF. The CDR3 DNA is TGTGCCAGCAGTACCTCTCGGACTTTCGAAAAACTGTTTTTT. The chain employs TRBV6-6 and TRBJ1-4; D not certain. This CDR3 is 14 amino acids long. The V end lost 5 bases, the J end lost 8 bases, and 15 bases lay between the germline ends. Per the germline V gene, CDR1 is MNHNY and CDR2 is SVGAGI (reference sequence).

Regarding this clone: The conserved closing phenylalanine or tryptophan is absent in this CDR3, likely reflecting a read error. The rearrangement links TRBV7-6 to TRBJ1-6; D remains unclear. The CDR3 spans 13 residues. CDR1 SGHVS and CDR2 FNYEAQ come from the germline V gene. The ends were cut back, 0 bases at V and 8 bases at J, with 5 bases in the middle. The CDR3 protein is CASSLAQDSPLHI. For the CDR3, the DNA is TGTGCCAGCAGCTTAGCTCAGGATTCACCCCTCCACATT.

The chain couples TRBV5-4 to TRBJ2-7; no clear D. This CDR3 contains 13 residues. Trimming left V 4 bases short and J 4 bases short, with 12 bases between. The germline V gene encodes CDR1 SGHNT and CDR2 YYREEE (reference sequence). CDR3 nucleotides: TGTGCCAGCAGCAGAGGTCAGAAATACGAGCAGTACTTC. Translation: CASSRGQKYEQYF.

The chain links TRBV19 to TRBJ2-2, with D perhaps TRBD1 (5 bases). Germline CDR1 LNHDA, CDR2 SQIVND (reference sequence). This CDR3 is built from 13 residues. Trimming took 7 bases from V and 7 from J, leaving 13 bases between them. CDR3: CASIDQGNGELFF. The DNA of the CDR3 is TGTGCCAGTATCGACCAGGGAAACGGGGAGCTGTTTTTT.

DNA of the CDR3: TGCGCCAGCAGCCTCGCCGGACAGGGGAAAGGTGGCTACACCTTC. It codes for CASSLAGQGKGGYTF. The chain is built from TRBV4-3 and TRBJ1-2; 9 nucleotides align to TRBD1. CDR3 length equals 15 residues. V dropped 4 bases and J dropped 7; count of bases not matched to a gene: 10. The germline V gene has CDR1 LGHNA and CDR2 YSLEER.

This clone came up once. CDR3 sequence reads: CASLIGQGFVNTEAFF. DNA for the CDR3: TGTGCCAGCCTTATAGGGCAGGGTTTTGTGAACACTGAAGCTTTCTTT. The V and J genes are TRBV28 and TRBJ1-1, with D maybe TRBD1 (5 bases). V shed 8 bases and J shed 0 bases, with 19 bases lying between them. The V gene's germline CDR1 is MDHEN and CDR2 SYDVKM. CDR3 size: 16 residues.

The chain carries TRBV14 and TRBJ2-7, with a tentative D call TRBD2 (5 bases). The CDR3 contains 14 residues. The V gene lost 6 bases and the J gene lost 1 base, with 13 bases spanning the gap. From germline, CDR1 is SGHDN and CDR2 FVKESK. CDR3: CASSGRAQSYEQYF. The CDR3 bases are TGTGCCAGCAGTGGGCGGGCGCAGTCCTACGAGCAGTACTTC.

The chain recombines TRBV29-1 with TRBJ2-5; 14 bases match TRBD2. Germline lookup yields CDR1 SQVTM and CDR2 ANQGSEA. The CDR3 loop spans 15 amino acids. The ends lost 5 bases at V and 5 bases at J; junction bases unmatched: 7. The CDR3 DNA is TGCAGCGTTACCGGGACTAGCGGGGGTCCGGAGACCCAGTACTTC. Translated: CSVTGTSGGPETQYF. Full variable domain (missing parts from reference TRBV29-1 and TRBJ2-5): SAVISQKPSRDICQRGTSLTIQCQVDSQVTMMFWYRQQPGQSLTLIATANQGSEATYESGFVIDKFPISRPNLTFSTLTVSNMSPEDSSIYLCSVTGTSGGPETQYFGPGTRLLVL.

This chain links TRBV7-2 with TRBJ2-1; 12 bases map to TRBD2. CDR1 and CDR2 (germline): SGHTA, FQGNSA. This CDR3 region has 16 residues. V shed 5 bases, J shed 1 base, and the junction held 3 bases outside the gene matches. As DNA, the CDR3 is TGTGCCAGCAGCCTACTAGCGGGAGGTTCCTACAATGAGCAGTTCTTC. It encodes CASSLLAGGSYNEQFF.

The chain links TRBV7-9 to TRBJ1-5, with D tentatively TRBD1 (6 bases). V gave up 5 bases and J gave up 2 bases, with 13 bases separating them. CDR3 size: 15 residues. CDR1 and CDR2 from the germline V gene are SEHNR and FQNEAQ (reference sequence). CDR3 loop: CASSKTGFGNQPQHF. The DNA of the CDR3 is TGTGCCAGCAGCAAAACAGGGTTTGGCAATCAGCCCCAGCATTTT.

This rearrangement joins TRBV7-2 to TRBJ2-3; D is undetermined. Trimming pared 2 bases from V and 0 bases from J, leaving 12 bases between. The germline V gene has CDR1 SGHTA and CDR2 FQGNSA. This CDR3 comprises 16 residues. The CDR3 coding sequence is TGTGCCAGCAGCTTATTCGCGGCTACTAGCACAGATACGCAGTATTTT. Protein: CASSLFAATSTDTQYF.

The gene calls are TRBV27 and TRBJ1-1, with D unresolved. This CDR3 is built from 13 residues. The V end was cut by 2 bases, the J end by 5 bases, with 9 bases between. Per germline, CDR1 MNHEY and CDR2 SMNVEV (reference sequence). CDR3 loop: CASSLVVETEAFF. CDR3 bases: TGTGCCAGCAGTTTAGTGGTAGAAACTGAAGCTTTCTTT.

This clone appeared a few times. The genes are TRBV4-3 and TRBJ1-6; possibly TRBD1 for D (5 bases). Germline V gene lookup returns CDR1 LGHNA and CDR2 YSLEER. CDR3 size: 14 residues. The V and J ends lost 0 bases and 6 bases respectively, with 6 bases between them. DNA for the CDR3: TGCGCCAGCAGCCAAGAGCAGGGTAATTCACCCCTCCACTTT. This encodes CASSQEQGNSPLHF.

This sequence joins TRBV27 and TRBJ1-2, with 7 nucleotides matching TRBD1. CDR1 is MNHEY, CDR2 SMNVEV, per germline (reference sequence). V lost 1 base, J lost 6 bases, and 2 bases stayed unmatched. This CDR3 comprises 13 residues. In nucleotides, the CDR3 is TGTGCCAGCAGTTTATTAGGGACAGATGGCTACACCTTC. It yields the protein CASSLLGTDGYTF.

This chain links TRBV5-6 with TRBJ1-2; D may be TRBD1 (6 bases). Trimming took off 1 base at V and 5 bases at J, with 12 bases between the two ends. The length of the CDR3 is 14 residues. The germline gives CDR1 SGHDT, CDR2 YYEEEE. The CDR3 loop reads CASSLQGYGYGYTF. In nucleotides, the CDR3 is TGTGCCAGCAGCTTGCAGGGGTATGGTTATGGCTACACCTTC.

The gene calls are TRBV2 and TRBJ2-7; 7 nucleotides line up with TRBD1. CDR3 length: 14 amino acids. With V trimmed by 7 bases and J by 3 bases, 9 bases remained unmatched. The germline gives CDR1 SNHLY, CDR2 FYNNEI. This CDR3 reads CASTKGQRSYEQYF. CDR3 nucleotides: TGTGCCAGCACTAAGGGACAGAGAAGCTACGAGCAGTACTTC.

The CDR3 protein is CASSLSFQGYEQYF. The CDR3 DNA sequence: TGTGCCAGCAGCTTATCCTTCCAGGGATACGAGCAGTACTTC. The gene calls are TRBV7-2 and TRBJ2-7; D possibly corresponds to TRBD1 (5 bases). The CDR3 is 14 amino acids. Germline-derived CDR1 and CDR2 are SGHTA and FQGNSA. The V gene lost 2 bases and the J gene lost 4 bases, with 12 bases spanning the gap. Full variable domain (remainder filled in from reference TRBV7-2 and TRBJ2-7): GAGVSQSPSNKVTEKGKDVELRCDPISGHTALYWYRQSLGQGLEFLIYFQGNSAPDKSGLPSDRFSAERTGGSVSTLTIQRTQQEDSAVYLCASSLSFQGYEQYFGPGTRLTVT.

The gene calls are TRBV7-8 and TRBJ1-5, with D maybe TRBD1 (5 bases). The ends were cut back, 2 bases at V and 5 bases at J, with 10 bases in the middle. Germline assignment: CDR1 SGHVS and CDR2 FQNEAQ. The CDR3 spans 14 residues. The CDR3 region is CASSLSRVHQPQHF. CDR3 sequence (DNA): TGTGCCAGCAGCTTATCCAGGGTTCATCAGCCCCAGCATTTT.

V gene TRBV30 combines with J gene TRBJ1-1; 9 bases map to TRBD1. This CDR3 has 15 amino acids. V was clipped by 0 bases and J by 1 base; unmatched bases: 3. Germline CDR1 GTSNPN, CDR2 SVGIG (reference sequence). The CDR3 loop reads CAWSVRGQGNTEAFF. CDR3 bases: TGTGCCTGGAGTGTACGGGGACAGGGGAACACTGAAGCTTTCTTT.

V usage is TRBV7-2 and J usage is TRBJ1-4; TRBD1 matches 11 bases. V shed 5 bases and J 12 bases; nucleotides not matched to a gene: 14. Per the germline V gene, CDR1 is SGHTA and CDR2 is FQGNSA. This CDR3 is built from 16 residues. Here the CDR3 DNA reads TGTGCCAGCAGCAACCAAGGGACAGGGGGAGCCTGGGAACTGTTTTTT. Protein: CASSNQGTGGAWELFF.